This T cell receptor (beta chain) was sequenced in a study of CD8+ T cells in alopecia areata. Overall study findings and caveats: With just one nonresponder, it is still uncertain whether baseline CD8+ expansion relates to response. Scalp sequencing also captures normal skin's resident alphabeta T cells.

The treatment is: oral pan-JAK inhibitor, 5-10 mg twice daily. Turning to this clone: What it binds is unknown.

Following RNA extraction, reverse transcription yielded cDNA that acted as the sequencing template. Sequenced by immunoSEQ multiplex PCR; TCRdb stores in-frame clones only, minus some. This sample has some 110,000 clones, with 58% found just once. V lost 5 bases to trimming and J lost 0 bases, with 10 bases between them. This CDR3 region has 14 residues. CDR1 is SGHAT and CDR2 is FQNNGV in the germline V gene. Sequenced here: CD8+ T cells sorted from blood, sampled at week 4, from a patient treated with tofacitinib. The chain is built from TRBV11-2 and TRBJ2-5; D gene uncertain. This receptor was obtained from a human donor with alopecia areata. The CDR3 DNA reads TGTGCCAGCAGCCCCTGGGAAGACCAAGAGACCCAGTACTTC. Translating gives CASSPWEDQETQYF. Based on the CDR3 plus reference TRBV11-2 and TRBJ2-5, the full variable domain is EAGVAQSPRYKIIEKRQSVAFWCNPISGHATLYWYQQILGQGPKLLIQFQNNGVVDDSQLPKDRFSAERLKGVDSTLKIQPAKLEDSAVYLCASSPWEDQETQYFGPGTRLLVL.